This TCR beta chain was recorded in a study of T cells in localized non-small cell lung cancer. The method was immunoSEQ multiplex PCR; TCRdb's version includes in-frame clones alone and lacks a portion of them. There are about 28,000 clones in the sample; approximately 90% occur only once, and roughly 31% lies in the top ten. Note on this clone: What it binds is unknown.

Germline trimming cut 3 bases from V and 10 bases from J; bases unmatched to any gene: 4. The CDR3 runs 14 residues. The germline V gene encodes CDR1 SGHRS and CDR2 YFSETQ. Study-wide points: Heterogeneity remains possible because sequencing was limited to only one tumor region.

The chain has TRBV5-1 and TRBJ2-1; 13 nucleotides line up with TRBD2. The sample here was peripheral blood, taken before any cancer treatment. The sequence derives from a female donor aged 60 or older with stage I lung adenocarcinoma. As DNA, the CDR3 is TGCGCCAGCAGCTCCGGGACTAGCGGGACAGAGCAGTTCTTC. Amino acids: CASSSGTSGTEQFF.